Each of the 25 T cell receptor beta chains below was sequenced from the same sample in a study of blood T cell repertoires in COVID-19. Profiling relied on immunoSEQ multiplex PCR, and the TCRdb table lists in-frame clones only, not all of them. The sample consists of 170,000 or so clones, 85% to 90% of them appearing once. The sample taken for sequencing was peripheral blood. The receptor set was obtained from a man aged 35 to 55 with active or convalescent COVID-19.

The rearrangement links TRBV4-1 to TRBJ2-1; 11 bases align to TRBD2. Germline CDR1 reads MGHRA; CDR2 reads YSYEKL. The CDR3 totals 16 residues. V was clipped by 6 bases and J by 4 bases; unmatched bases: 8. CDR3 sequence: CASRPTSGGQYNEQFF. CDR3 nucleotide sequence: TGCGCCAGCAGGCCCACTAGCGGGGGACAGTACAATGAGCAGTTCTTC.

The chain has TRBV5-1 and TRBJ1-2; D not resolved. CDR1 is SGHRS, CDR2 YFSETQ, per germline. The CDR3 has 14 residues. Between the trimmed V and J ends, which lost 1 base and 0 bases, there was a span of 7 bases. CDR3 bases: TGCGCCAGCAGCTTGATGGGCGCTAACTATGGCTACACCTTC. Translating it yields CASSLMGANYGYTF.

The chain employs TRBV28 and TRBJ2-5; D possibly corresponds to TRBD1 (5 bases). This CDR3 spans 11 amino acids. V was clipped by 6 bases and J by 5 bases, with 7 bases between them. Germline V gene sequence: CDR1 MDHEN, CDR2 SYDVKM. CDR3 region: CASRGRETQYF. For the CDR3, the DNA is TGTGCCAGCAGGGGGCGTGAGACCCAGTACTTC.

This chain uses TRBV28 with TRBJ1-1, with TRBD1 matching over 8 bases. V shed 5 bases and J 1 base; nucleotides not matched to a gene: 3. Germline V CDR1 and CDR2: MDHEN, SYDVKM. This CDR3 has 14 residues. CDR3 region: CASSLTGANTEAFF. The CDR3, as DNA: TGTGCCAGCAGTCTGACAGGGGCGAACACTGAAGCTTTCTTT.

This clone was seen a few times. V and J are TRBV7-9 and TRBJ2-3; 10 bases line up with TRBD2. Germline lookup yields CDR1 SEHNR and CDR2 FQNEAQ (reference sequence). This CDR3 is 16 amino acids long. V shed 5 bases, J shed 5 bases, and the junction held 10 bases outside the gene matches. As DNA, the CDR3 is TGTGCCAGCAGCCCCGGGACTAGCGTCGAAGGAGATACGCAGTATTTT. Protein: CASSPGTSVEGDTQYF.

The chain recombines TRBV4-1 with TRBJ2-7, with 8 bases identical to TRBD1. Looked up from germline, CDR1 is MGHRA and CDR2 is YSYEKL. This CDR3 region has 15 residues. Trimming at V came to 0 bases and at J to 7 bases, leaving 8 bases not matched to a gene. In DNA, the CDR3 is TGCGCCAGCAGCCAAGACCCAGGACAGGGCAGGGAGCAGTACTTC. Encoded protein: CASSQDPGQGREQYF.

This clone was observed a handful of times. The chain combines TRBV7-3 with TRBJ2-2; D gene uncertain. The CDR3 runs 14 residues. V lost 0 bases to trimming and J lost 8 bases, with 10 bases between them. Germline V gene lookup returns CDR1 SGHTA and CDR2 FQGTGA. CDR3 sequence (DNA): TGTGCCAGCAGCTTAACCGCGTTCTCTGGGGAGCTGTTTTTT. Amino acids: CASSLTAFSGELFF.

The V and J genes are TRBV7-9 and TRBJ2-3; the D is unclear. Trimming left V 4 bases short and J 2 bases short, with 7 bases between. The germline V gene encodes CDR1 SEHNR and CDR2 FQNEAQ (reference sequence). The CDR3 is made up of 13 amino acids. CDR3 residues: CASSYDSTDTQYF. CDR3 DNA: TGTGCCAGCAGCTATGACTCCACAGATACGCAGTATTTT.

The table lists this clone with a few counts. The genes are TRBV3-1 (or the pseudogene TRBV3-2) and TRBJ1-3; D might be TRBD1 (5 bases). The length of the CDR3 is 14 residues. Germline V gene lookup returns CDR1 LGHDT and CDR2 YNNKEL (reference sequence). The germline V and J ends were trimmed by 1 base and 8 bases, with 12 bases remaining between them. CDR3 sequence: CASSQGGRPHTIYF. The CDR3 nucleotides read TGTGCCAGCAGCCAAGGGGGCAGGCCCCACACCATATATTTT.

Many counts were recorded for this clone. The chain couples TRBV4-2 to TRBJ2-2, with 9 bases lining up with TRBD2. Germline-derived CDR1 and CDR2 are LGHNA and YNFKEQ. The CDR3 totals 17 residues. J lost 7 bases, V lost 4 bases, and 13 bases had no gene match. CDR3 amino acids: CASSPALTSGRGGELFF. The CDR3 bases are TGTGCCAGCAGCCCTGCACTAACTAGCGGGCGGGGCGGGGAGCTGTTTTTT.

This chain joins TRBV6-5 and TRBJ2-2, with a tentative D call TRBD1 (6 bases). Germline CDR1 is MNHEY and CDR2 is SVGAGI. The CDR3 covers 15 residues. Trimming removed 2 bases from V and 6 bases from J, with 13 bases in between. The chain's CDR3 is CASSYGGRGSGELFF. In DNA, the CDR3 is TGTGCCAGCAGTTACGGGGGCAGGGGATCCGGGGAGCTGTTTTTT.

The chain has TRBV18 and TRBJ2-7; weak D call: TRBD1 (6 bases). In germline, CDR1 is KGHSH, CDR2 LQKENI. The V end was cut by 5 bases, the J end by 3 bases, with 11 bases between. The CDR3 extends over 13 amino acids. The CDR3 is CASSTGQNYEQYF. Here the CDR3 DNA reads TGTGCCAGCTCAACCGGACAGAACTACGAGCAGTACTTC.

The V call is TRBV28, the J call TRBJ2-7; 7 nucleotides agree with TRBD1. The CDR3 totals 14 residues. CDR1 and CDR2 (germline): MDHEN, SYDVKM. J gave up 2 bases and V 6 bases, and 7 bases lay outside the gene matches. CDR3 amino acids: CASRPGQAAYEQYF. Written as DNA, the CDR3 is TGTGCCAGCAGACCTGGACAGGCGGCCTACGAGCAGTACTTC.

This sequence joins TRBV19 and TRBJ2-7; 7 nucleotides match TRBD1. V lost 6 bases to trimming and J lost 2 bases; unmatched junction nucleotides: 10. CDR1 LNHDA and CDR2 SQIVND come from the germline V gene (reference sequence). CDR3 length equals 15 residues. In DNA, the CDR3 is TGTGCCAGTAGCCCCCAGAAGGACAGGCCCTACGAGCAGTACTTC. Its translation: CASSPQKDRPYEQYF.

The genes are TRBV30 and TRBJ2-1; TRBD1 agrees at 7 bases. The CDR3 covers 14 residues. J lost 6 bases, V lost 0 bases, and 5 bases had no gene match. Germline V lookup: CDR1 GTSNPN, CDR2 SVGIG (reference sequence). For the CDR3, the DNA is TGTGCCTGGAGTGTAGGGGGCAACGGCAATGAGCAGTTCTTC. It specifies CAWSVGGNGNEQFF.

The CDR3: CASRWVRYQGREQYF. DNA for the CDR3: TGTGCCAGCAGATGGGTGAGGTATCAGGGGCGCGAGCAGTACTTC. The chain carries TRBV21-1 and TRBJ2-7; TRBD1 is the table's D call and was not checked against the DNA. TRBV21-1 is classified as a pseudogene. This CDR3 has 15 residues.

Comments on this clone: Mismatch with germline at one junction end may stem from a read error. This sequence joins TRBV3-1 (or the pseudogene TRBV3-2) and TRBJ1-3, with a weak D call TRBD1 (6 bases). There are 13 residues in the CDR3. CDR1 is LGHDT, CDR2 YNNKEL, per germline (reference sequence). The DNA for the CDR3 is TGTGCTAGCACGGGACATCCACCAAACACCATATATTTT. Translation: CASTGHPPNTIYF.

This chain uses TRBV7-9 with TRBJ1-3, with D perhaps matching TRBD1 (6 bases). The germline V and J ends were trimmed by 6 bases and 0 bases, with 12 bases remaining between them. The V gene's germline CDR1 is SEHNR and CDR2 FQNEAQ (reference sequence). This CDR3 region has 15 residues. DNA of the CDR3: TGTGCCAGCAGTAAAACAGGGTTCTCTGGAAACACCATATATTTT. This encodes CASSKTGFSGNTIYF.

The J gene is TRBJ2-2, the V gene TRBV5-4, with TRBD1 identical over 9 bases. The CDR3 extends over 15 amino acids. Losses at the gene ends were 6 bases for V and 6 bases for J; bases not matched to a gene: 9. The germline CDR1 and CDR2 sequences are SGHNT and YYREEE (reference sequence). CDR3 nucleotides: TGTGCCAGCAACCCCGAAGGACAGGGGTCCGGGGAGCTGTTTTTT. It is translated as CASNPEGQGSGELFF.

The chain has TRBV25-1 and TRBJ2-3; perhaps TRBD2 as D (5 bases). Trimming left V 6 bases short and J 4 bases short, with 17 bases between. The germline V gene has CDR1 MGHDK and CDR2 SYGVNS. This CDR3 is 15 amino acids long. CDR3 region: CASSKEAGGADTQYF. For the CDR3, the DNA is TGTGCCAGCAGCAAAGAGGCGGGTGGCGCAGATACGCAGTATTTT.

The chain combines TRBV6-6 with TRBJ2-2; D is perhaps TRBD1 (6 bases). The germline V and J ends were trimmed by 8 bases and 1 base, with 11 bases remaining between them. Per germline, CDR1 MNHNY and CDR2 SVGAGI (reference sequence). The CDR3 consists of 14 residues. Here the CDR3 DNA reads TGTGCCAGCGCAAGCAGGGGGAACACCGGGGAGCTGTTTTTT. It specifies CASASRGNTGELFF.

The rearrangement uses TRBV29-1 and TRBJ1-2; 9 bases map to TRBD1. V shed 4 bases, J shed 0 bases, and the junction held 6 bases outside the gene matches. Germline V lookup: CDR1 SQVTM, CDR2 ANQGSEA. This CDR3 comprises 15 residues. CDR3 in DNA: TGCAGCGTTGGGGGACAGGGTGAGGCTAACTATGGCTACACCTTC. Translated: CSVGGQGEANYGYTF.

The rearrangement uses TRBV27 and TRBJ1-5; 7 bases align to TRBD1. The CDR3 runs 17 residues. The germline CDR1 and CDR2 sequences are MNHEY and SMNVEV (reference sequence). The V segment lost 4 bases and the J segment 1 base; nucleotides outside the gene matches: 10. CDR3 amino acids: CASSSSTWDRSNQPQHF. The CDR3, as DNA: TGTGCCAGCAGTTCGTCAACCTGGGACAGAAGCAATCAGCCCCAGCATTTT.

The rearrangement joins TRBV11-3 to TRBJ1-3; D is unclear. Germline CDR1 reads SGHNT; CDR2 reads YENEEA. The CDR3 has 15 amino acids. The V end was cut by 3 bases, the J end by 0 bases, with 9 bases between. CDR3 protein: CASSFSQLSGNTIYF. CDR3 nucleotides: TGTGCCAGCAGCTTCTCACAGCTCTCTGGAAACACCATATATTTT.

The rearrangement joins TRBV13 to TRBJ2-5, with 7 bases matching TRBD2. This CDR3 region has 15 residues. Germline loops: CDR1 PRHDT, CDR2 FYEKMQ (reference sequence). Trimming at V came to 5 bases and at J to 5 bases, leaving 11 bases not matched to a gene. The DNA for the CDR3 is TGTGCCAGCAGCACACGGGACTATCACGGGGAGACCCAGTACTTC. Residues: CASSTRDYHGETQYF.